This T cell receptor (beta chain) was identified in a study of PD-L1 blockade in urothelial cancer. Study overall: Most patients, about nine tenths of the roughly 30, were males with bladder-origin cancer. Blood was tested 3 weeks (second dose) and 6 weeks into treatment. Study-wide findings and caveats: Lower pretreatment blood TCR clonality, under the median, predicted better survival, researchers reported.

The protocol was immunoSEQ multiplex PCR, while the TCRdb copy is restricted to in-frame clones and leaves out a portion. The repertoire includes tens of thousands of clones, 75% to 85% of them detected once, and almost 7% sits in the top ten. V was cut by 3 bases and J by 2 bases, with 20 bases left in between. Germline V CDR1 and CDR2: ENHRY, SYGVKD. The CDR3 extends over 18 amino acids. Points on this clone: Antigen specificity is unknown.

Described time point: pretreatment peripheral blood. Diagnoses among patients were locally advanced or metastatic urothelial carcinoma. This chain uses TRBV10-3 with TRBJ1-3; no clear D gene. The sequenced sample was PBMCs, obtained around atezolizumab (anti-PD-L1) treatment. The origin of this receptor is a man in his 60s with urothelial cancer. DNA for the CDR3: TGTGCCATCAGTGACCTCGGGGTACCCCCAGCCCCTGGAAACACCATATATTTT. This encodes CAISDLGVPPAPGNTIYF.